These 9 T cell receptor beta chains originate from one sample sequenced in a study of molecular identifiers for immune sequencing clone quantification. TCRdb used MiXCR to reprocess the PCR reads, holding one entry per CDR3 protein. Of around 89,000 distinct CDR3 sequences listed, around 17% were seen once; the top ten hold roughly 0.89%. The sequenced sample consisted of naive CD8+ T cells from blood, with Jurkat cell RNA spiked in. Sample subset: FACS-sorted CD8+CD4-CCR7+CD45RA+ naive T cells. The receptors come from a human donor in good health. Some libraries in this study had Jurkat cell RNA spiked in.

This clonotype came up many times. This chain connects TRBV28 to TRBJ2-7; no reliable D call. Germline lookup yields CDR1 MDHEN and CDR2 SYDVKM. CDR3 length equals 15 residues. V lost 3 bases and J lost 0, with 12 bases in between. CDR3 coding DNA: TGTGCCAGCAGTTTGTTAATGCCGGACTCCTACGAGCAGTACTTC. Translation: CASSLLMPDSYEQYF.

Remarks on this clonotype: A read error is possible here, since a much larger clone lies one base away. This chain connects TRBV7-2 to TRBJ2-1; D is tentatively TRBD1 or TRBD2 (6 bases each). From germline, CDR1 is SGHTA and CDR2 FQGNSA. The CDR3 runs to 13 residues. CDR3 bases: TGTGCCAGCAGCTCCCAGGGGAGGAATGAGCAGCTCTTC. Protein sequence: CASSSQGRNEQLF.

This clonotype has a count of ten or more. A much larger clone differs from this one at a single base, so this may be a read error. The rearrangement links TRBV25-1 to TRBJ2-7; D gene unclear. The CDR3 totals 11 residues. Germline CDR1 is MGHDK and CDR2 is SYGVNS. V lost 5 bases and J lost 1, with 3 bases in between. The CDR3 loop reads CASSNSYEQYF. CDR3 bases: TGTGCCAGCAGTAATTCCTACGAGCAGTACTTC.

This clonotype was seen at least ten times. The V and J genes are TRBV11-2 and TRBJ2-1, with TRBD1 identical over 8 bases. The V gene's germline CDR1 is SGHAT and CDR2 FQNNGV. V dropped 6 bases and J dropped 0; count of bases not matched to a gene: 4. CDR3 length: 15 residues. This chain's CDR3 is CASRTGTGSYNEQFF. CDR3 coding DNA: TGTGCCAGCAGAACCGGGACAGGCTCCTACAATGAGCAGTTCTTC.

This clonotype appeared many times. The chain is built from TRBV5-6 and TRBJ2-7; TRBD2 matches at 9 bases. V shed 1 base, J shed 7 bases, and the junction held 6 bases outside the gene matches. There are 14 residues in the CDR3. The germline V gene has CDR1 SGHDT and CDR2 YYEEEE. As DNA, the CDR3 is TGTGCCAGCAGCTTGTCGGGACTAGCTCCGGAGCAGTACTTC. It is translated as CASSLSGLAPEQYF. Together with reference TRBV5-6 and TRBJ2-7, the CDR3 gives the full variable domain: DAGVTQSPTHLIKTRGQQVTLRCSPKSGHDTVSWYQQALGQGPQFIFQYYEEEERQRGNFPDRFSGHQFPNYSSELNVNALLLGDSALYLCASSLSGLAPEQYFGPGTRLTVT.

In this sample, this clonotype turned up once. A much larger clone is a single base away; this may be a read error. The chain links TRBV28 to TRBJ2-1; TRBD2 aligns across 9 bases. The V gene's germline CDR1 is MDHEN and CDR2 SYDVKM. Losses at the gene ends were 5 bases for V and 9 bases for J; bases not matched to a gene: 17. This CDR3 is built from 17 residues. The CDR3 sequence is CASSISPSREGNSEQFF. The CDR3 region has the DNA TGTGCCAGCAGTATTAGCCCCTCGCGGGAGGGCAACAGTGAGCAGTTCTTC.

Ten or more counts support this clonotype. The CDR3 does not close with the conserved phenylalanine or tryptophan, likely indicating a read error. V is TRBV29-1 and J is TRBJ2-6, with D tentatively TRBD1 (6 bases). With 0 bases removed from V and 0 bases from J, the gap between germline ends came to 12 bases. The germline CDR1 and CDR2 sequences are SQVTM and ANQGSEA. The CDR3 sequence is 17 residues long. As DNA, the CDR3 is TGCAGCGTTGAAGATTTGGGGGCCCCCTCTGGGGCCAACGTCCTGACTCTC. Protein: CSVEDLGAPSGANVLTL.

This chain connects TRBV28 to TRBJ1-1; TRBD1 is a possible D gene (6 bases). The CDR3 length is 12 residues. V lost 2 bases and J 8 bases, leaving 9 bases between the germline ends. CDR1 and CDR2 from the germline V gene are MDHEN and SYDVKM. CDR3 region: CASSLVDREAFF. The CDR3, as DNA: TGTGCCAGCAGTTTAGTTGACAGGGAAGCTTTCTTT.

This clonotype was observed at least ten times. This rearrangement joins TRBV11-2 to TRBJ2-1; D is unresolved. This CDR3 comprises 15 residues. Germline CDR1 SGHAT, CDR2 FQNNGV. The germline V and J ends were trimmed by 0 bases and 5 bases, with 11 bases remaining between them. CDR3 bases: TGTGCCAGCAGCTTAGAATTTCTCGCGAACAATGAGCAGTTCTTC. This translates into CASSLEFLANNEQFF. Full variable domain (outside the CDR3, taken from reference TRBV11-2 and TRBJ2-1): EAGVAQSPRYKIIEKRQSVAFWCNPISGHATLYWYQQILGQGPKLLIQFQNNGVVDDSQLPKDRFSAERLKGVDSTLKIQPAKLEDSAVYLCASSLEFLANNEQFFGPGTRLTVL.